These 30 T cell receptor beta chains were all obtained from the same sample, sequenced in a study of cytomegalovirus exposure and HLA in healthy donors. This PCR relied on a set of 60 Vbeta primers and 13 Jbeta primers. Measured with immunoSEQ multiplex PCR; TCRdb has only the in-frame clones, and not every one. The sample yields about 180,000 clones, more than 65% seen once. The sequenced material came from PBMCs. The receptors originated from a girl aged 2-9 years in good health and CMV-seropositive.

This sequence joins TRBV11-2 and TRBJ2-5; D is ambiguous. Trimming shortened V by 0 bases and J by 2 bases, and 4 bases separated the two germline ends. Germline lookup yields CDR1 SGHAT and CDR2 FQNNGV. CDR3 length equals 13 residues. The CDR3 here is CASSLDLQETQYF. The CDR3 nucleotides are TGTGCCAGCAGCTTAGATCTACAAGAGACCCAGTACTTC.

The chain carries TRBV20-1 and TRBJ1-1; D ambiguous. V lost 6 bases and J 7 bases, leaving 12 bases between the germline ends. The CDR3 runs 11 residues. The germline CDR1 and CDR2 sequences are DFQATT and SNEGSKA (reference sequence). The CDR3 DNA sequence: TGCAGTGCACCCACTAGGCTTGAAGCTTTCTTT. It codes for CSAPTRLEAFF.

The CDR3 loop reads CASSLGSPLHF. CDR3 DNA sequence: TGTGCCAGCAGTCTGGGCTCACCCCTCCACTTT. V usage is TRBV2 and J usage is TRBJ1-6, with D hard to call. Germline V gene lookup returns CDR1 SNHLY and CDR2 FYNNEI. The V gene lost 5 bases and the J gene lost 10 bases, with 6 bases spanning the gap. The CDR3 loop spans 11 amino acids.

This chain joins TRBV5-4 and TRBJ1-1; TRBD1 aligns across 11 bases. Germline V gene lookup returns CDR1 SGHNT and CDR2 YYREEE (reference sequence). The CDR3 covers 15 residues. V gave up 3 bases and J gave up 4 bases; unmatched junction bases: 5. The CDR3 nucleotides read TGTGCCAGCAGCTCCCGTGGGACAGGGGGCACTGAAGCTTTCTTT. Translation: CASSSRGTGGTEAFF.

This sequence joins TRBV30 and TRBJ1-1; 11 bases are shared with TRBD1. V shed 5 bases, J shed 6 bases, and the junction held 8 bases outside the gene matches. The CDR3 contains 14 residues. The germline V gene has CDR1 GTSNPN and CDR2 SVGIG (reference sequence). This CDR3 is CAWDGTGGLAEAFF. DNA of the CDR3: TGTGCCTGGGACGGGACAGGGGGTCTCGCTGAAGCTTTCTTT.

The table lists this clone with a few counts. The chain has TRBV15 and TRBJ2-7; D gene uncertain. V gave up 6 bases and J gave up 4 bases, with 16 bases separating them. Germline values: CDR1 LNHNV, CDR2 YYDKDF (reference sequence). This CDR3 comprises 14 residues. Here the CDR3 reads CATSPRKSGYEQYF. In DNA form, the CDR3 reads TGTGCCACCAGTCCGAGGAAAAGTGGGTACGAGCAGTACTTC.

The chain couples TRBV10-3 to TRBJ1-1; the match to TRBD1 covers 7 bases. V lost 1 base, J lost 1 base, and 3 bases stayed unmatched. The CDR3 loop spans 15 amino acids. Germline CDR1 is ENHRY and CDR2 is SYGVKD. The CDR3 coding sequence is TGTGCCATCAGTGAGTTTCGGACAGGGAACACTGAAGCTTTCTTT. This codes for CAISEFRTGNTEAFF.

This clone has a single count. The CDR3 loop reads CASSIGGGGVHEQYF. The CDR3 nucleotides are TGTGCCAGTAGTATAGGGGGAGGGGGTGTCCACGAGCAGTACTTC. The chain couples TRBV19 to TRBJ2-7, with D possibly TRBD2 on 7 matching bases. The germline CDR1 and CDR2 sequences are LNHDA and SQIVND (reference sequence). CDR3 length equals 15 residues. Trimming left V 1 base short and J 5 bases short, with 15 bases between.

CDR3 loop: CASSSRQGGNTEAFF. The CDR3 DNA follows: TGTGCCAGCAGCTCCCGCCAGGGGGGGAACACTGAAGCTTTCTTT. The V and J genes are TRBV5-4 and TRBJ1-1; 7 nucleotides align to TRBD1. This CDR3 contains 15 residues. Germline assignment: CDR1 SGHNT and CDR2 YYREEE (reference sequence). Trimming cost V 3 bases and J 1 base; bases outside gene matches: 6.

The J gene is TRBJ2-2, the V gene TRBV5-1, with 9 bases fitting TRBD2. The germline gives CDR1 SGHRS, CDR2 YFSETQ. Trimming cost V 2 bases and J 4 bases; bases outside gene matches: 3. The CDR3 is made up of 15 amino acids. Written as DNA, the CDR3 is TGCGCCAGCAGCTTAAGCGGGAGGACCACCGGGGAGCTGTTTTTT. It codes for CASSLSGRTTGELFF.

V gene TRBV5-6 combines with J gene TRBJ2-5; D is possibly TRBD2 (5 bases). There are 16 residues in the CDR3. V shed 1 base and J shed 2 bases, with 15 bases lying between them. In germline, CDR1 is SGHDT, CDR2 YYEEEE. CDR3 bases: TGTGCCAGCAGCTTGTCGGTGTTACTAGTTCAAGAGACCCAGTACTTC. Protein product: CASSLSVLLVQETQYF.

The chain is built from TRBV11-2 and TRBJ2-7; 8 bases map to TRBD1. The length of the CDR3 is 17 residues. Germline V gene lookup returns CDR1 SGHAT and CDR2 FQNNGV. Unmatched junction bases numbered 13, after V lost 1 base and J lost 5 bases. The CDR3 reads CASSLVGIGQGAHEQYF. The CDR3 DNA reads TGTGCCAGCAGCTTAGTAGGGATCGGGCAGGGGGCCCACGAGCAGTACTTC.

The chain recombines TRBV5-1 with TRBJ2-3, with 8 nucleotides matching TRBD2. The CDR3 loop spans 16 amino acids. The V gene end was trimmed by 0 bases and the J gene end by 2 bases; junction bases not matched to a gene: 5. Germline V gene sequence: CDR1 SGHRS, CDR2 YFSETQ. The CDR3 sequence is CASSLVPGGDTDTQYF. CDR3 DNA sequence: TGCGCCAGCAGCTTGGTTCCCGGGGGGGACACAGATACGCAGTATTTT.

This CDR3 is CASSGGFSGYTF. The CDR3 DNA reads as TGTGCCAGCAGTGGGGGCTTTAGTGGCTACACCTTC. The chain employs TRBV6-1 and TRBJ1-2; tentatively, D is TRBD1 (5 bases). V lost 4 bases to trimming and J lost 7 bases, with 10 bases between them. The CDR3 is made up of 12 amino acids. Germline V gives CDR1 MNHNS, CDR2 SASEGT.

This clone has a handful of counts. V usage is TRBV5-4 and J usage is TRBJ1-1; TRBD1 is a possible D gene (5 bases). Trimming took off 4 bases at V and 6 bases at J, with 13 bases between the two ends. CDR1 is SGHNT, CDR2 YYREEE, per germline (reference sequence). The CDR3 totals 13 residues. The CDR3 here is CASSRTGGPEAFF. CDR3 sequence (DNA): TGTGCCAGCAGCAGAACGGGGGGTCCTGAAGCTTTCTTT.

J is TRBJ1-1 and V is TRBV19; D perhaps matches TRBD1 (6 bases). The CDR3 totals 15 residues. Germline V gene lookup returns CDR1 LNHDA and CDR2 SQIVND (reference sequence). Trimming cost V 3 bases and J 5 bases, with 16 bases left between them. The DNA of the CDR3 is TGTGCCAGTAGTATCCTCAACGCCAGGGGAACTGAAGCTTTCTTT. Its translation: CASSILNARGTEAFF.

The J gene is TRBJ2-5, the V gene TRBV7-8; TRBD2 agrees at 10 bases. CDR1 is SGHVS and CDR2 is FQNEAQ in the germline V gene. The CDR3 loop spans 13 amino acids. Unmatched junction bases numbered 1, after V lost 4 bases and J lost 5 bases. CDR3 in amino acids: CASSSGLAETQYF. The CDR3 DNA is TGTGCCAGCAGCTCGGGACTAGCGGAGACCCAGTACTTC.

The chain is built from TRBV9 and TRBJ2-5; possibly TRBD2 for D (6 bases). Trimming cost V 4 bases and J 4 bases, with 14 bases left between them. The CDR3 is 14 amino acids. Germline lookup yields CDR1 SGDLS and CDR2 YYNGEE. The CDR3 sequence: CASSLSWRGETQYF. CDR3 coding DNA: TGTGCCAGCAGCCTCTCTTGGCGGGGAGAGACCCAGTACTTC.

The gene calls are TRBV28 and TRBJ1-1, with D possibly matching TRBD1 (5 bases). Germline values: CDR1 MDHEN, CDR2 SYDVKM. Trimming shortened V by 6 bases and J by 1 base, and 12 bases separated the two germline ends. This CDR3 region has 14 residues. CDR3 bases: TGTGCCAGCAGCCAGACGGGGGGGAACACTGAAGCTTTCTTT. It yields the protein CASSQTGGNTEAFF.

The rearrangement joins TRBV28 to TRBJ2-7, with 10 bases lining up with TRBD2. Trimming cost V 6 bases and J 3 bases; bases outside gene matches: 8. Germline CDR1 is MDHEN and CDR2 is SYDVKM. The CDR3 runs 15 residues. The CDR3: CASSPGASGSYEQYF. The CDR3 coding sequence is TGTGCCAGCAGCCCCGGGGCTAGCGGGAGCTACGAGCAGTACTTC.

This sequence joins TRBV7-8 and TRBJ2-3; D is unresolved. Trimming pared 5 bases from V and 1 base from J, leaving 19 bases between. Germline CDR1 SGHVS, CDR2 FQNEAQ. This CDR3 has 17 residues. Written as DNA, the CDR3 is TGTGCCAGCAGCCTAGGGTCAGGTAGAGTACGCACAGATACGCAGTATTTT. It codes for CASSLGSGRVRTDTQYF.

This clone was seen once. The V and J genes are TRBV11-2 and TRBJ2-5; TRBD1 aligns across 9 bases. Germline-derived CDR1 and CDR2 are SGHAT and FQNNGV. The trim removed 3 bases at V and 1 base at J, leaving 3 bases unmatched. The CDR3 length is 15 residues. The CDR3 sequence: CASSLDRGGQETQYF. DNA of the CDR3: TGTGCCAGCAGCTTGGACAGGGGAGGCCAAGAGACCCAGTACTTC.

The CDR3 DNA sequence: TGTGCCAGCAGTGAAGCGGAGGGTATAGGCACTGAAGCTTTCTTT. Translated: CASSEAEGIGTEAFF. This chain joins TRBV6-1 and TRBJ1-1; D gene uncertain. The ends were cut back, 0 bases at V and 4 bases at J, with 12 bases in the middle. The CDR3 has 15 amino acids. Germline V CDR1 and CDR2: MNHNS, SASEGT.

The chain employs TRBV9 and TRBJ2-3; 7 nucleotides agree with TRBD2. J lost 0 bases, V lost 3 bases, and 1 base had no gene match. Germline assignment: CDR1 SGDLS and CDR2 YYNGEE. This CDR3 region has 14 residues. In DNA, the CDR3 is TGTGCCAGCAGCGGACTAGCTAGCACAGATACGCAGTATTTT. This codes for CASSGLASTDTQYF. Using reference TRBV9 and TRBJ2-3 for the parts outside the CDR3, the full variable domain is DSGVTQTPKHLITATGQRVTLRCSPRSGDLSVYWYQQSLDQGLQFLIQYYNGEERAKGNILERFSAQQFPDLHSELNLSSLELGDSALYFCASSGLASTDTQYFGPGTRLTVL.

V is TRBV19 and J is TRBJ1-2; 7 nucleotides align to TRBD1. The length of the CDR3 is 15 residues. The germline V gene has CDR1 LNHDA and CDR2 SQIVND (reference sequence). V lost 1 base and J lost 7; bases outside the gene matches: 9. The CDR3 region has the DNA TGTGCCAGTAGTATAGGAGGGGACAGTACAGGTGGCTACACCTTC. Translation: CASSIGGDSTGGYTF.

This clone has more than one count but fewer than ten. V gene TRBV7-6 combines with J gene TRBJ1-1; TRBD1 agrees at 11 bases. V trimming: 5 bases; J trimming: 5 bases; junction bases outside the gene matches: 4. Germline values: CDR1 SGHVS, CDR2 FNYEAQ. CDR3 length: 14 amino acids. The CDR3 bases are TGTGCCAGCAGCCGACGGGACAGGGGGACTGAAGCTTTCTTT. Translated, it gives CASSRRDRGTEAFF.

This chain uses TRBV28 with TRBJ2-7, with D perhaps matching TRBD2 (5 bases). The CDR3 loop spans 16 amino acids. CDR1 and CDR2 (germline): MDHEN, SYDVKM. V lost 6 bases to trimming and J lost 5 bases, with 23 bases between them. The CDR3 loop reads CASRESPGSRTHEQYF. The CDR3 nucleotides read TGTGCCAGCAGGGAATCGCCGGGATCCAGGACCCACGAGCAGTACTTC.

This chain uses TRBV6-5 with TRBJ2-3; unclear D gene. V was clipped by 6 bases and J by 2 bases, with 9 bases between them. CDR3 size: 13 residues. The V gene's germline CDR1 is MNHEY and CDR2 SVGAGI. The CDR3 is CASRSLVTDTQYF. CDR3 nucleotide sequence: TGTGCCAGCAGGTCACTTGTCACAGATACGCAGTATTTT.

The genes are TRBV7-3 and TRBJ2-1; D ambiguous. Germline CDR1 and CDR2: SGHTA and FQGTGA. The CDR3 is 15 residues long. V was pared by 1 base and J by 5 bases, with 12 bases between. The CDR3 coding sequence is TGTGCCAGCAGCTTAAGAGTTGGAGTCCACAATGAGCAGTTCTTC. It codes for CASSLRVGVHNEQFF.

The rearrangement joins TRBV27 to TRBJ1-1; 9 bases are shared with TRBD1. The CDR3 contains 16 residues. CDR1 and CDR2 (germline): MNHEY, SMNVEV (reference sequence). The trim removed 3 bases at V and 0 bases at J, leaving 5 bases unmatched. The CDR3 region is CASSFGQGRLNTEAFF. Here the CDR3 DNA reads TGTGCCAGCAGTTTTGGACAGGGGAGGTTGAACACTGAAGCTTTCTTT.